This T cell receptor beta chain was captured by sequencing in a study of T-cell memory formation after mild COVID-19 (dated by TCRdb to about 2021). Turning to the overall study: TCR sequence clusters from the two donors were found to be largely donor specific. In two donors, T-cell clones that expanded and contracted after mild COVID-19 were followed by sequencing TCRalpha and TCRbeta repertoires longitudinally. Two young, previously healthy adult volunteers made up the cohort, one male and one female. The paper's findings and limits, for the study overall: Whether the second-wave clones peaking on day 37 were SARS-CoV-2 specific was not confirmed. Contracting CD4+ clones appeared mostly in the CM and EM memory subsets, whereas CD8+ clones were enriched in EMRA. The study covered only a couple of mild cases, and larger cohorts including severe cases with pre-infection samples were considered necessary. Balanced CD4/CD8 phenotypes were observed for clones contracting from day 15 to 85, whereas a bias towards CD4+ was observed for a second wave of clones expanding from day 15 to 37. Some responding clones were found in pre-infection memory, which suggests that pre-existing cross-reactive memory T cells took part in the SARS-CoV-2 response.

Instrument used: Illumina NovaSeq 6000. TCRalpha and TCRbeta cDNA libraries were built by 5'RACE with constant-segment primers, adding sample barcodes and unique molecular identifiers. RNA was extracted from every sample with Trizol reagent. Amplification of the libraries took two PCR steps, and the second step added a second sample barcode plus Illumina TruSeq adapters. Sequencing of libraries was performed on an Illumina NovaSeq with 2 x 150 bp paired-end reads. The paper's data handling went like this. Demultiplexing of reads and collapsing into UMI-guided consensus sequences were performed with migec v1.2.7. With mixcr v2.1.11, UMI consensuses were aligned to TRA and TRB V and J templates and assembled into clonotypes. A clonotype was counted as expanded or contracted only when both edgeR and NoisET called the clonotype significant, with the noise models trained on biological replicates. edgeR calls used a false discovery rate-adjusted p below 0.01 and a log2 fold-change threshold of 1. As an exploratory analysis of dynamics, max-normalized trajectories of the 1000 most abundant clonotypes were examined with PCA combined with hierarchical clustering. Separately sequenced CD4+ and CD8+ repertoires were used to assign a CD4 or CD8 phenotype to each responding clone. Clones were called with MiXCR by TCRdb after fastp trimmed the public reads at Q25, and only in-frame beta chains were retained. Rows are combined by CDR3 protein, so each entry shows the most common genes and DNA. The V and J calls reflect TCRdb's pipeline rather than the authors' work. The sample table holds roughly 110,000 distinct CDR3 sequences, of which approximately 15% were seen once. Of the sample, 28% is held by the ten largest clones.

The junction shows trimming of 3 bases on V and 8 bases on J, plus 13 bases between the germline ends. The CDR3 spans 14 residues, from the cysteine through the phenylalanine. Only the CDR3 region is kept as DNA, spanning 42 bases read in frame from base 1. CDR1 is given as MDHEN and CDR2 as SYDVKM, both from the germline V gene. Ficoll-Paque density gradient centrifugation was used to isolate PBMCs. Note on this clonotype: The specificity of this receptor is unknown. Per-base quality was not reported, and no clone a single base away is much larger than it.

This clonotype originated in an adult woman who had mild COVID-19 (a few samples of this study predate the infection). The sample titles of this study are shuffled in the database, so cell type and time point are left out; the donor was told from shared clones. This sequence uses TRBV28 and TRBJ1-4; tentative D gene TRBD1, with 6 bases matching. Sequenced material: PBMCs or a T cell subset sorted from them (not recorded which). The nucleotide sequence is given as TGTGCCAGCAGTTTCGGGCCCCAGGGGGAAAAACTGTTTTTT. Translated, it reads CASSFGPQGEKLFF.